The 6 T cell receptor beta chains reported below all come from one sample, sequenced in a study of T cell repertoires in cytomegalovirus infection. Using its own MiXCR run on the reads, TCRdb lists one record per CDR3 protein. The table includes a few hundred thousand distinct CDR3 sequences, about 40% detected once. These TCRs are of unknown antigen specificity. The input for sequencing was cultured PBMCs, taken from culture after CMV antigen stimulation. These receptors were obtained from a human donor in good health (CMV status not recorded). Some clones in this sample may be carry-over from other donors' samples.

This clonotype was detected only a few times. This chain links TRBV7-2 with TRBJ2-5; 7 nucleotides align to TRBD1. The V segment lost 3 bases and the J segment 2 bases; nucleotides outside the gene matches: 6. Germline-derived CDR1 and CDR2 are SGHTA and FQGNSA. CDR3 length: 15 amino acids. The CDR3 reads CASSLRTGRQETQYF. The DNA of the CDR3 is TGTGCCAGCAGCTTGAGGACAGGCAGACAAGAGACCCAGTACTTC.

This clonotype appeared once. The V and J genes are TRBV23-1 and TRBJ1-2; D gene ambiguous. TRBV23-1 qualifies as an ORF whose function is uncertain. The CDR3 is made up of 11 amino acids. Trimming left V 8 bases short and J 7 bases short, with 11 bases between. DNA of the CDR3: TGCGCCAGCGCCCTCGGCACTGGCTACACCTTC. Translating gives CASALGTGYTF.

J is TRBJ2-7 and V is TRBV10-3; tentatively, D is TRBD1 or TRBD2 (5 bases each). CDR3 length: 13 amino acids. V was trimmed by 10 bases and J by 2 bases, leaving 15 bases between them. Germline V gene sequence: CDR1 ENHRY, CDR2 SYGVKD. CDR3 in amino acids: CASARGETYEQYF. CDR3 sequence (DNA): TGTGCCAGCGCGAGAGGGGAGACCTACGAGCAGTACTTC.

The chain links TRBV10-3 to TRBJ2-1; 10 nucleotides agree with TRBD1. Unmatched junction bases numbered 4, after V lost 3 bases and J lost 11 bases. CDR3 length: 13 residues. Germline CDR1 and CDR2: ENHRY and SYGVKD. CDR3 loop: CAISEGQGGKQFF. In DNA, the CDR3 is TGTGCCATCAGTGAAGGACAGGGGGGGAAGCAGTTCTTC.

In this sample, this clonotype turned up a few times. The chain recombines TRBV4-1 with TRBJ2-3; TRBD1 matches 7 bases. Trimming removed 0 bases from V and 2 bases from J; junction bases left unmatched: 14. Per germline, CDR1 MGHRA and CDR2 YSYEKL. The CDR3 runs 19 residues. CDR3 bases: TGCGCCAGCAGCCAAGATGGGAGTGGTGACAGGGTACCCACAGATACGCAGTATTTT. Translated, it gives CASSQDGSGDRVPTDTQYF.

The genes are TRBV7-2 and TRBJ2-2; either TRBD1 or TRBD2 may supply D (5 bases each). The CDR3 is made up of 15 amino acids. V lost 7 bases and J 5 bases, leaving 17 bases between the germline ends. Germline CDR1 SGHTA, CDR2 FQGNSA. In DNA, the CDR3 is TGTGCCAGCAATCGAGGGACCCCGGGGACCGGGGAGCTGTTTTTT. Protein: CASNRGTPGTGELFF.